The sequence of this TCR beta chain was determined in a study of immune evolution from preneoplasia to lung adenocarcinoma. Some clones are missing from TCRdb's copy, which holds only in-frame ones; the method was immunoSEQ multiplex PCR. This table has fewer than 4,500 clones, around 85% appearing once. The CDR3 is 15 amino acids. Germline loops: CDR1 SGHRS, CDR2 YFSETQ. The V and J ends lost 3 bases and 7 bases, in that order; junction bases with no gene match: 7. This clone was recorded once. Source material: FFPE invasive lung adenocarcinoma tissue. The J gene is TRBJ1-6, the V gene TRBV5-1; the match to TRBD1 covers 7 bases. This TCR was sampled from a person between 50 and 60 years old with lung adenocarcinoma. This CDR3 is CASSSGTAGNSPLHF. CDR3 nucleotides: TGCGCCAGCAGCTCGGGGACAGCGGGAAATTCACCCCTCCACTTT.